The 25 T cell receptor beta chains below come from one sample, sequenced in a study of T cells after yellow fever vaccination. TCRdb used MiXCR to reprocess the 5' RACE reads, holding one entry per CDR3 protein. The sample lists 100,000 to 150,000 distinct CDR3 sequences; nearly 15% were seen once. The sequenced sample was CD8+ T cells sorted from PBMCs, obtained 5 days after the yellow fever booster vaccination. These TCRs come from a man aged 18 to 35 who received the YFV17D yellow fever vaccine.

The chain joins TRBV7-2 to TRBJ2-1; 12 bases line up with TRBD2. Looked up from germline, CDR1 is SGHTA and CDR2 is FQGNSA. This CDR3 spans 16 amino acids. V shed 6 bases and J 10 bases; nucleotides not matched to a gene: 13. The CDR3, as DNA: TGTGCCAGCAGATATTCTAGCGGGGGGGTCGGTAGAGAGCAGTTCTTC. This sequence encodes CASRYSSGGVGREQFF.

A few counts support this clonotype. V is TRBV4-1 and J is TRBJ2-1, with 8 bases lining up with TRBD2. V trimming: 4 bases; J trimming: 0 bases; junction bases outside the gene matches: 2. Germline V gene lookup returns CDR1 MGHRA and CDR2 YSYEKL. The CDR3 length is 15 residues. The CDR3 loop is CASSPGGNSYNEQFF. In nucleotides, the CDR3 is TGCGCCAGCAGCCCGGGGGGGAACTCCTACAATGAGCAGTTCTTC.

The CDR3 DNA is TGTGCCAGCTCACCATTCCGGAATATCCCGCGCGAATATGGGGCCAACGTCCTGACTTTC. It encodes CASSPFRNIPREYGANVLTF. The rearrangement uses TRBV18 and TRBJ2-6; D uncertain. Germline assignment: CDR1 KGHSH and CDR2 LQKENI. V was clipped by 2 bases and J by 3 bases, with 23 bases between them. This CDR3 is 20 amino acids long. Full variable domain (outside the CDR3, taken from reference TRBV18 and TRBJ2-6): NAGVMQNPRHLVRRRGQEARLRCSPMKGHSHVYWYRQLPEEGLKFMVYLQKENIIDESGMPKERFSAEFPKEGPSILRIQQVVRGDSAAYFCASSPFRNIPREYGANVLTFGAGSRLTVL.

This rearrangement joins TRBV6-2 or TRBV6-3 to TRBJ1-1; 7 bases map to TRBD1. Trimming took 6 bases from V and 5 from J; bases not matched to a gene: 6. Germline V CDR1 and CDR2: MNHEY, SVGEGT. The CDR3 runs 13 residues. CDR3 residues: CASRQGPGTEAFF. The CDR3 region has the DNA TGTGCCAGCAGACAGGGGCCAGGTACTGAAGCTTTCTTT.

The chain couples TRBV6-5 to TRBJ2-5; D perhaps matches TRBD1 (6 bases). Trimming left V 0 bases short and J 2 bases short, with 10 bases between. Germline values: CDR1 MNHEY, CDR2 SVGAGI. CDR3 length equals 15 residues. CDR3 loop: CASSYSYRAQETQYF. The CDR3 region has the DNA TGTGCCAGCAGTTACTCGTACAGGGCTCAAGAGACCCAGTACTTC.

This clonotype was picked up a small number of times. The genes are TRBV14 and TRBJ2-4; TRBD1 matches 8 bases. This CDR3 has 12 residues. V gave up 2 bases and J gave up 9 bases; unmatched junction bases: 0. Germline V CDR1 and CDR2: SGHDN, FVKESK. The CDR3 nucleotides are TGTGCCAGCAGCCAAACAGGGGGCATTCAGTACTTC. This encodes CASSQTGGIQYF.

This clonotype was seen only a few times. The V gene is TRBV9, the J gene TRBJ2-3, with 15 bases that match TRBD2. V lost 3 bases to trimming and J lost 2 bases; unmatched junction nucleotides: 7. This CDR3 is built from 18 residues. The germline V gene has CDR1 SGDLS and CDR2 YYNGEE. CDR3 sequence reads: CASSGGGLAGGPTDTQYF. Here the CDR3 DNA reads TGTGCCAGCAGCGGAGGGGGACTAGCGGGGGGCCCCACAGATACGCAGTATTTT.

This clonotype turned up a few times. The rearrangement links TRBV4-1 to TRBJ1-2; TRBD1 might be the D (6 bases). Germline loops: CDR1 MGHRA, CDR2 YSYEKL. The CDR3 spans 16 residues. Trimming cost V 0 bases and J 4 bases, with 15 bases left between them. CDR3 protein: CASSQELGAGVYGYTF. CDR3 nucleotide sequence: TGCGCCAGCAGCCAAGAACTAGGGGCAGGGGTCTATGGCTACACCTTC.

This clonotype has only a few counts. The chain couples TRBV24-1 to TRBJ2-3; D not resolved. The CDR3 has 16 residues. Germline CDR1 reads KGHDR; CDR2 reads SFDVKD. Trimming shortened V by 3 bases and J by 6 bases, and 18 bases separated the two germline ends. CDR3 region: CATSDPHKVLLDTQYF. CDR3 sequence (DNA): TGTGCCACCAGTGATCCCCACAAAGTCTTGTTGGATACGCAGTATTTT.

The chain couples TRBV9 to TRBJ2-2, with a tentative D call TRBD1 (5 bases). The CDR3 has 15 residues. The ends were cut back, 4 bases at V and 1 base at J, with 11 bases in the middle. Germline V gives CDR1 SGDLS, CDR2 YYNGEE. Written as DNA, the CDR3 is TGTGCCAGCAGCTTATCCACAGGGAACACCGGGGAGCTGTTTTTT. Translated: CASSLSTGNTGELFF.

This clonotype has only a few counts. The chain combines TRBV20-1 with TRBJ2-4; a possible D gene is TRBD1 (6 bases). The V and J ends lost 1 base and 2 bases respectively, with 9 bases between them. The germline CDR1 and CDR2 sequences are DFQATT and SNEGSKA (reference sequence). The CDR3 extends over 14 amino acids. The CDR3 bases are TGCAGTGCTAGAGGAGGGGGAACCAAAAACATTCAGTACTTC. Amino acid sequence: CSARGGGTKNIQYF.

This sequence joins TRBV9 and TRBJ2-1, with D perhaps TRBD1 or TRBD2 (5 bases each). Germline loops: CDR1 SGDLS, CDR2 YYNGEE. With 0 bases removed from V and 6 bases from J, the gap between germline ends came to 13 bases. The CDR3 runs to 15 residues. The CDR3 is CASSVVGGPSNEQFF. CDR3 sequence (DNA): TGTGCCAGCAGCGTAGTTGGGGGACCCTCCAATGAGCAGTTCTTC.

The chain has TRBV10-2 and TRBJ2-1, with D tentatively TRBD1 or TRBD2 (5 bases each). Trimming pared 8 bases from V and 10 bases from J, leaving 15 bases between. Germline-derived CDR1 and CDR2 are WSHSY and SAAADI. The CDR3 loop spans 12 amino acids. CDR3 sequence: CASLLGTGEQFF. CDR3 DNA: TGCGCCAGCCTCCTAGGGACGGGGGAGCAGTTCTTC.

This rearrangement joins TRBV4-3 to TRBJ2-2; D remains unclear. CDR3 length equals 15 residues. Trimming left V 1 base short and J 4 bases short, with 10 bases between. Germline CDR1 LGHNA, CDR2 YSLEER. DNA of the CDR3: TGCGCCAGCAGCCAAGCCTTATGGCGCACCGGGGAGCTGTTTTTT. Protein product: CASSQALWRTGELFF.

The genes are TRBV12-3 or TRBV12-4 and TRBJ1-5; TRBD1 matches at 8 bases. V lost 6 bases to trimming and J lost 9 bases; unmatched junction nucleotides: 7. This CDR3 has 13 amino acids. This CDR3 is CASSKDRAAPQHF. CDR3 nucleotides: TGTGCCAGCAGCAAGGACAGGGCGGCGCCCCAGCATTTT.

This clonotype has a handful of counts. This chain uses TRBV4-3 with TRBJ2-1; 10 bases fit TRBD2. The CDR3 covers 15 residues. Trimming removed 0 bases from V and 10 bases from J; junction bases left unmatched: 6. The germline gives CDR1 LGHNA, CDR2 YSLEER. CDR3 nucleotides: TGCGCCAGCAGCCAAGAACTAGCGGGACCCTACGAGCAGTTCTTC. It translates to CASSQELAGPYEQFF.

This chain connects TRBV12-3 or TRBV12-4 to TRBJ1-4, with TRBD1 as a possible D gene (6 bases). The CDR3 runs 12 residues. The germline V and J ends were trimmed by 9 bases and 8 bases, with 13 bases remaining between them. Written as DNA, the CDR3 is TGTGCCAGTCGGGGGGGCTGGGAAAAACTGTTTTTT. Protein product: CASRGGWEKLFF.

This clonotype was detected only a few times. V is TRBV7-2 and J is TRBJ2-5, with 8 bases matching TRBD2. The CDR3 extends over 14 amino acids. The germline V gene encodes CDR1 SGHTA and CDR2 FQGNSA. Trimming took 2 bases from V and 5 from J; bases not matched to a gene: 4. CDR3 residues: CASSLTTSAETQYF. CDR3 nucleotides: TGTGCCAGCAGCTTAACGACTAGCGCCGAGACCCAGTACTTC. Complete variable domain (other parts from reference TRBV7-2 and TRBJ2-5): GAGVSQSPSNKVTEKGKDVELRCDPISGHTALYWYRQSLGQGLEFLIYFQGNSAPDKSGLPSDRFSAERTGGSVSTLTIQRTQQEDSAVYLCASSLTTSAETQYFGPGTRLLVL.

This clonotype was counted a few times. This rearrangement joins TRBV7-6 to TRBJ2-6; D remains ambiguous. Germline loops: CDR1 SGHVS, CDR2 FNYEAQ. CDR3 length: 17 amino acids. V was cut by 5 bases and J by 0 bases, with 14 bases left in between. The CDR3 loop reads CASSPRPRVSGANVLTF. CDR3 sequence (DNA): TGTGCCAGCAGCCCGAGACCCCGGGTCTCTGGGGCCAACGTCCTGACTTTC.

The chain carries TRBV7-2 and TRBJ2-2; D is perhaps TRBD1 (5 bases). There are 19 residues in the CDR3. Trimming shortened V by 5 bases and J by 5 bases, and 27 bases separated the two germline ends. Germline CDR1 SGHTA, CDR2 FQGNSA. In DNA form, the CDR3 reads TGTGCCAGCAGCCCCGGCGTAGCAGGGTTGTTGAAATGGACCGGGGAGCTGTTTTTT. Translation: CASSPGVAGLLKWTGELFF.

The V and J genes are TRBV15 and TRBJ2-4, with D perhaps matching TRBD1 (5 bases). V dropped 1 base and J dropped 7 bases, with 14 bases sitting between them. This CDR3 is 15 amino acids long. The V gene's germline CDR1 is LNHNV and CDR2 YYDKDF (reference sequence). DNA for the CDR3: TGTGCCACCAGCAGAGCGAAAGGGGCCGGGAACATTCAGTACTTC. This codes for CATSRAKGAGNIQYF.

V gene TRBV2 combines with J gene TRBJ2-4, with TRBD2 matching 8 bases. This CDR3 contains 15 residues. The germline CDR1 and CDR2 sequences are SNHLY and FYNNEI. The J segment lost 10 bases and the V segment lost 0 bases, leaving 8 bases of the junction unmatched. The CDR3 is CASSEALRGAAIQYF. The CDR3 DNA sequence: TGTGCCAGCAGTGAAGCGTTGCGGGGGGCCGCGATTCAGTACTTC.

On this clonotype itself: One end of the junction is discordant with germline, which a read error may explain. V gene TRBV5-4 combines with J gene TRBJ1-1, with D uncertain. The germline V gene encodes CDR1 SGHNT and CDR2 YYREEE (reference sequence). The CDR3 runs to 13 residues. In DNA, the CDR3 is TGTGCCAGCAGCTTAACAGAAAACACTGAAGCTGTCTTT. This gives the protein CASSLTENTEAVF.

This chain links TRBV10-3 with TRBJ2-7; possibly TRBD1 for D (6 bases). V was clipped by 3 bases and J by 6 bases, with 12 bases between them. The CDR3 is made up of 13 amino acids. CDR1 and CDR2 from the germline V gene are ENHRY and SYGVKD. The CDR3 DNA is TGTGCCATCAGTGATCTGACAGGAGGCGAGCAGTACGTC. Translated: CAISDLTGGEQYV.

This clonotype was picked up many times. The chain is built from TRBV5-1 and TRBJ2-6, with unresolved D. Trimming took off 5 bases at V and 4 bases at J, with 10 bases between the two ends. CDR1 and CDR2 from the germline V gene are SGHRS and YFSETQ. The CDR3 totals 14 residues. CDR3 sequence reads: CASRLRSGANVLTF. Written as DNA, the CDR3 is TGCGCCAGCAGATTGAGGTCCGGGGCCAACGTCCTGACTTTC.